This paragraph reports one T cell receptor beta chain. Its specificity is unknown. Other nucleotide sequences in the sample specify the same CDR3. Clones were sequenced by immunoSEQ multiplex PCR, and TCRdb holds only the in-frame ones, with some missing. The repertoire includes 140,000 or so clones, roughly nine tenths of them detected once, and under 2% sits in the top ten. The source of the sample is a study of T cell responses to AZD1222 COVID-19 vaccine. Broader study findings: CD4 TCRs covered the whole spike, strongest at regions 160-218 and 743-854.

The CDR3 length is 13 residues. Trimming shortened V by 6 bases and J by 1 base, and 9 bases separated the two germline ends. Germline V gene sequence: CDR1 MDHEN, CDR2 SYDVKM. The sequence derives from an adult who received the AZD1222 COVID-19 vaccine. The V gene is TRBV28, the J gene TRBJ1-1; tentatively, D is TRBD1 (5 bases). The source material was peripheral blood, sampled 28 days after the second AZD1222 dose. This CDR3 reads CASSPGQNTEAFF. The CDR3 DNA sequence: TGTGCCAGCAGCCCCGGACAGAACACTGAAGCTTTCTTT.